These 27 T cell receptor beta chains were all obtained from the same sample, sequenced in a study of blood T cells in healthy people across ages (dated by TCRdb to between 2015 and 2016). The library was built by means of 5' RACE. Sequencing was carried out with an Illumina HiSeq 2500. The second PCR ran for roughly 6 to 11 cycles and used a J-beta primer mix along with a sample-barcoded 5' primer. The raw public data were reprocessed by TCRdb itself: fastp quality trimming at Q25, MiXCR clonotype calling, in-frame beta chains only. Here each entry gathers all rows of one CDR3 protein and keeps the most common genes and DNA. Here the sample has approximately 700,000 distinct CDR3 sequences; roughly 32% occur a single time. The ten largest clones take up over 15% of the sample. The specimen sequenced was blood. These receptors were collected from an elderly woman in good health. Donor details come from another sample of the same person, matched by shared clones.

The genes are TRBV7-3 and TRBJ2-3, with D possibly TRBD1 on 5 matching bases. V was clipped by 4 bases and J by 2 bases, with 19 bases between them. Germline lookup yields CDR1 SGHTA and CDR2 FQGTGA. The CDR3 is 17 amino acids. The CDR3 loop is CASSSMGPFQLTDTQYF. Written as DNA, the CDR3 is TGTGCCAGCAGCTCCATGGGGCCCTTCCAGCTCACAGATACGCAGTATTTT.

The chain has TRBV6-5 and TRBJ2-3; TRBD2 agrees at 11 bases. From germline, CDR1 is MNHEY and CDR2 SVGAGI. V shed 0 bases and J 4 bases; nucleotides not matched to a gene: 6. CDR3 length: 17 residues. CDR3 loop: CASSYSVAGGLPDTQYF. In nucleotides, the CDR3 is TGTGCCAGCAGTTACTCGGTAGCGGGGGGGCTCCCAGATACGCAGTATTTT.

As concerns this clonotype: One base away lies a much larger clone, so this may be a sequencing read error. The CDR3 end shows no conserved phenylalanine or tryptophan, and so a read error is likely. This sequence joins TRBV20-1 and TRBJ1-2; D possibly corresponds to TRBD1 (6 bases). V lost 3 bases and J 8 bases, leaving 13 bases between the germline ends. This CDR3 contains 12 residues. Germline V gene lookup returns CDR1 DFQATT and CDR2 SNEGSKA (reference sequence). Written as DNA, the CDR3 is TGCAGTGCTAGCACTACAGGGAGAGGCTACACCTGC. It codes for CSASTTGRGYTC.

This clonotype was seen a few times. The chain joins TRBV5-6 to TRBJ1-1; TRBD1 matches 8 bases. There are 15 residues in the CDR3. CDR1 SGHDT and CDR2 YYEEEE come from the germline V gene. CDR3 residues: CLSRDRKLLDTEAFF. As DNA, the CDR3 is TGTTTAAGCCGGGACAGGAAACTTTTGGACACTGAAGCTTTCTTT.

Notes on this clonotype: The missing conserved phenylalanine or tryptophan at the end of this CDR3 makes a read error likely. The DNA for the CDR3 is TGTGCCAGCTCACTAAAGATATCCAGGGCCACTGAAGCTTTCTGT. Translating it yields CASSLKISRATEAFC. The chain carries TRBV18 and TRBJ1-1; the D gene is possibly TRBD1 (5 bases). Per the germline V gene, CDR1 is KGHSH and CDR2 is LQKENI. The CDR3 is 15 residues long. The ends were cut back, 4 bases at V and 4 bases at J, with 16 bases in the middle.

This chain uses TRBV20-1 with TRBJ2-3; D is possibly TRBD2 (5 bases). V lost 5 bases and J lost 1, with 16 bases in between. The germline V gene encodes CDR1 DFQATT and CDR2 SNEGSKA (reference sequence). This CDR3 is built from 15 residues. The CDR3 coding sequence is TGCAGTGCTCCTCCTACTAGGACTGGCACAGATACGCAGTATTTT. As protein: CSAPPTRTGTDTQYF.

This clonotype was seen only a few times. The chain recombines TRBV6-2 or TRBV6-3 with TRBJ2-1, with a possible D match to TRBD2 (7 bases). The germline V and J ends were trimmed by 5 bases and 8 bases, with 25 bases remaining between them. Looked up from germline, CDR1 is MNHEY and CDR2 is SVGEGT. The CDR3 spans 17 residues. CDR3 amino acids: CASSRGATGGSRDEQFF. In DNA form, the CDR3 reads TGTGCCAGCAGTAGGGGGGCCACGGGGGGATCACGGGATGAGCAGTTCTTC.

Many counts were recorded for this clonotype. Written as DNA, the CDR3 is TGTGCCAGCAGCGAGGGATGGGGCAGGGGAACCTACGAGCAGTACTTC. Encoded protein: CASSEGWGRGTYEQYF. V and J are TRBV9 and TRBJ2-7, with a possible D match to TRBD1 (6 bases). Germline CDR1 reads SGDLS; CDR2 reads YYNGEE. The V end was cut by 3 bases, the J end by 2 bases, with 18 bases between. The CDR3 runs 16 residues.

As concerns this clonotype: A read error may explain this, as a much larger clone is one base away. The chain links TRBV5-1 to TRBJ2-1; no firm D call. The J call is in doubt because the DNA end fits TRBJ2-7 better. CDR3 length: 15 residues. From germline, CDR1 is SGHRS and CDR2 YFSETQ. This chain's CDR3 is CASQTTRSSYNEQYF. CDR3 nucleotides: TGCGCCAGCCAGACAACCAGGAGCTCCTACAATGAGCAGTACTTC.

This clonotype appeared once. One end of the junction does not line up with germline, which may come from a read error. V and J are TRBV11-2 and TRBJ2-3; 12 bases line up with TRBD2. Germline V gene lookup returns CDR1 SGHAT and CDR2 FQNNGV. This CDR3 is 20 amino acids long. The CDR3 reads CASSFRRTSGATHFADAQYF. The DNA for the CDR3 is TGTGCCAGCAGCTTCAGGAGGACTAGCGGGGCCACACATTTCGCAGATGCGCAGTATTTT.

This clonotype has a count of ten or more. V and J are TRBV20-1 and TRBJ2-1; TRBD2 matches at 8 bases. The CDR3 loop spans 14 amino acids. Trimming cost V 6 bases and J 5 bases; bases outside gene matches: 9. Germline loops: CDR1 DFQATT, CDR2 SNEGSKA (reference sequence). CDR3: CSAPSGLVHNEQFF. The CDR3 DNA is TGCAGTGCCCCTTCGGGACTAGTGCACAATGAGCAGTTCTTC.

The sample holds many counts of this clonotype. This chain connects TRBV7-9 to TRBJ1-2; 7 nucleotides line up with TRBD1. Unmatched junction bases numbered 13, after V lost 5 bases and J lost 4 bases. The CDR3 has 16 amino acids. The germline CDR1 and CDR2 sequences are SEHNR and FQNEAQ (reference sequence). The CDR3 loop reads CASSARRDSDRYGYTF. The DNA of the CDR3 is TGTGCCAGCAGCGCGCGCCGGGACAGCGACCGCTATGGCTACACCTTC.

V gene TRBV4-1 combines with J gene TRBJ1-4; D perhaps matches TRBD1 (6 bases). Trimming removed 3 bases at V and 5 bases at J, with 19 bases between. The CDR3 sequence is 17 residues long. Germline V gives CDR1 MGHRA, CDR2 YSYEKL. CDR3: CASSHPNPGQRNEKLFF. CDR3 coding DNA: TGCGCCAGCAGCCATCCGAACCCCGGACAGCGGAATGAAAAACTGTTTTTT.

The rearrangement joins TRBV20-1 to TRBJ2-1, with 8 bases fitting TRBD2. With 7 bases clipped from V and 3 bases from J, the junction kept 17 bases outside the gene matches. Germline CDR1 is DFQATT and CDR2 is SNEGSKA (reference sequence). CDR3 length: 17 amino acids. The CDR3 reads CSVRHILAGSLYNEQFF. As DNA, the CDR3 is TGCAGTGTTCGCCACATTTTAGCGGGGAGCCTCTACAATGAGCAGTTCTTC.

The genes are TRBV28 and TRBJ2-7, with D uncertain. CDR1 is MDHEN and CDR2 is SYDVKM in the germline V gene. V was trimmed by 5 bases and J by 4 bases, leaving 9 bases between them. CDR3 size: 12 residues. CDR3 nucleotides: TGTGCCAGCAGTGGGTCCTATTACGAGCAGTACTTC. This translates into CASSGSYYEQYF.

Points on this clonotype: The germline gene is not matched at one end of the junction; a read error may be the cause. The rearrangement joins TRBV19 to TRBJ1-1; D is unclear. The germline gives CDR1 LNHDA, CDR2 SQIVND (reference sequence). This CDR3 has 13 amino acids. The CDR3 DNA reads TGTGCCAGTAGAACGGAAGGGCGAGGTGAAACTTTCTTT. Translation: CASRTEGRGETFF.

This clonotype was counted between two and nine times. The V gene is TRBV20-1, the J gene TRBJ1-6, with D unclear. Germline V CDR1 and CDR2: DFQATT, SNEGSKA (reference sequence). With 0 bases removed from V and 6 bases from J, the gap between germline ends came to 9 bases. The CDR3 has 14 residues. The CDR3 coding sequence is TGCAGTGCTAGAGATCAAGGCGGTAATTCACCCCTCCACTTT. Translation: CSARDQGGNSPLHF.

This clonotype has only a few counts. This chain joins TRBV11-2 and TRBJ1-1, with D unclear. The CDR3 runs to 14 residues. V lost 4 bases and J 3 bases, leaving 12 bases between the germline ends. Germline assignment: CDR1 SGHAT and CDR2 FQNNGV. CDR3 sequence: CASSSLGRDTEAFF. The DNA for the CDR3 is TGTGCCAGCAGCTCTCTAGGAAGGGACACTGAAGCTTTCTTT.

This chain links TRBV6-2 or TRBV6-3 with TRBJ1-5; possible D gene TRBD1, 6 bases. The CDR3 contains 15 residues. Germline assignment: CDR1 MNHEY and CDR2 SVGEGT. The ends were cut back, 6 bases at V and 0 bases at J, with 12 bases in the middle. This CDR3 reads CASSRYRDSNQPQHF. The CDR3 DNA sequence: TGTGCCAGCAGCCGCTACAGGGATAGCAATCAGCCCCAGCATTTT.

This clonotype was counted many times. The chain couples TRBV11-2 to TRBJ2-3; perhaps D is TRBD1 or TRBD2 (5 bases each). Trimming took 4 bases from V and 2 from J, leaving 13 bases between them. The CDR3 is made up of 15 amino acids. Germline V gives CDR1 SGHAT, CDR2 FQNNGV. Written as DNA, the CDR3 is TGTGCCAGCAGCTCGGACGGGGCGCTCACAGATACGCAGTATTTT. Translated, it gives CASSSDGALTDTQYF. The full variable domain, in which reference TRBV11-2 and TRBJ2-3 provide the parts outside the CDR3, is EAGVAQSPRYKIIEKRQSVAFWCNPISGHATLYWYQQILGQGPKLLIQFQNNGVVDDSQLPKDRFSAERLKGVDSTLKIQPAKLEDSAVYLCASSSDGALTDTQYFGPGTRLTVL.

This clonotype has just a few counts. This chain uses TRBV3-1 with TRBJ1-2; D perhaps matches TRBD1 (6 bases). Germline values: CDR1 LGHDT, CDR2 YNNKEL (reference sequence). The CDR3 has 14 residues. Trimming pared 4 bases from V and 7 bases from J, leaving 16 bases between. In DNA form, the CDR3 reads TGTGCCAGCAGCCGACGCGGGGGGGCGATTGGCTACACCTTC. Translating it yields CASSRRGGAIGYTF.

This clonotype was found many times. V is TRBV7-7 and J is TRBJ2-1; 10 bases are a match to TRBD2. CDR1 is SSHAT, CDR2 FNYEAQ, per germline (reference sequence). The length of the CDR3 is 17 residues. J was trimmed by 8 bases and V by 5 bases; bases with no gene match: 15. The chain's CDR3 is CASSVAAAGGPGDEQFF. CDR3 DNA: TGTGCCAGCAGCGTGGCGGCAGCGGGGGGGCCGGGCGATGAGCAGTTCTTC.

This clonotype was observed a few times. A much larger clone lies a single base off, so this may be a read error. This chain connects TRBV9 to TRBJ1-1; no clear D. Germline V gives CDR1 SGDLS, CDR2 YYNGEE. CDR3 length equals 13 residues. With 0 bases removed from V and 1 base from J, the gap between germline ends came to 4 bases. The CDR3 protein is CASSVAGNTEAFF. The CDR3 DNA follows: TGTGCCAGCAGCGTAGCAGGGAACACTGAAGCTTTCTTT.

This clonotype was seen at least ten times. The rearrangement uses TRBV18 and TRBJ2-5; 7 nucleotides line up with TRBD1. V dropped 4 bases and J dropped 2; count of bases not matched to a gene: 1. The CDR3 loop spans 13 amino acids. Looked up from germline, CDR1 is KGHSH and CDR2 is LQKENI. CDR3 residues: CASSQGQQETQYF. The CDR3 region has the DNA TGTGCCAGCTCACAGGGACAGCAAGAGACCCAGTACTTC.

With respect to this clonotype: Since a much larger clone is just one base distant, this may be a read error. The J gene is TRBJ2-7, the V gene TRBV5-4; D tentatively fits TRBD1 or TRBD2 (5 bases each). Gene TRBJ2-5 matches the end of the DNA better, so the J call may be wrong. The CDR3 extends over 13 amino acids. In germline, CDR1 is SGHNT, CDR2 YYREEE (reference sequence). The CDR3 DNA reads TGTGCCGGCAGCTGGGACCAAAGGGAGACCCAGTACTTC. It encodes CAGSWDQRETQYF.

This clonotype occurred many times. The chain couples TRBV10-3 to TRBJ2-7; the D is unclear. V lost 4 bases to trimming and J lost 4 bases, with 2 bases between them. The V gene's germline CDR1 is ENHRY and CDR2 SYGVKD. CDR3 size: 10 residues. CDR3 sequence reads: CAISVYEQYF. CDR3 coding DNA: TGTGCCATCAGTGTTTACGAGCAGTACTTC.

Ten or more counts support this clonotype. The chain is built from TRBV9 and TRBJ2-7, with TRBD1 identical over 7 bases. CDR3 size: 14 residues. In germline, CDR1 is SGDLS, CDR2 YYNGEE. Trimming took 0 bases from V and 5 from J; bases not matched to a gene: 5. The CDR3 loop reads CASSVGQGANEQYF. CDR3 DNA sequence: TGTGCCAGCAGCGTAGGACAGGGCGCCAACGAGCAGTACTTC.